This T cell receptor (beta chain) was captured in a study of CXCR3-negative and CXCR3-positive naive CD8 T cells. Study-level points and caveats: The study found that naive CXCR3-negative and CXCR3-positive cells shared TRBV-TRBJ usage, while memory cells differed. Naive subsets did not differ in surface CD5, and TRB CDR3 properties served to infer TCR strength.

A remark on this clonotype: Its antigen is unidentified.

The TRB libraries of cDNA were built by UMI-labeled 5' RACE. TCRdb reprocessed the 5' RACE reads and reports one entry per CDR3 protein, with no DNA. Here the sample table reports around 81,000 distinct CDR3 sequences. With about 300,000 cells each, the CD8+ T cell subsets were individually sorted in triplicate. Definition of naive CD8+ T cells rested on a CD45RO-CCR7+CD27+CD95- profile. This CDR3 comprises 12 residues. Germline V lookup: CDR1 DFQATT, CDR2 SNEGSKA (reference sequence). The TCR comes from a human donor in good health. Some clones in this sample may be carry-over from other donors' samples. The chain couples TRBV20-1 to TRBJ1-1; TCRdb calls TRBD1, which cannot be checked without DNA. Material: naive CXCR3- CD8+ T cells from blood. Indicated subset: CD45RO-CCR7+CD27+CD95- naive CD8+ T cells lacking CXCR3 (TNR3-). CDR3 amino acids: CSARAGGVEAFF.